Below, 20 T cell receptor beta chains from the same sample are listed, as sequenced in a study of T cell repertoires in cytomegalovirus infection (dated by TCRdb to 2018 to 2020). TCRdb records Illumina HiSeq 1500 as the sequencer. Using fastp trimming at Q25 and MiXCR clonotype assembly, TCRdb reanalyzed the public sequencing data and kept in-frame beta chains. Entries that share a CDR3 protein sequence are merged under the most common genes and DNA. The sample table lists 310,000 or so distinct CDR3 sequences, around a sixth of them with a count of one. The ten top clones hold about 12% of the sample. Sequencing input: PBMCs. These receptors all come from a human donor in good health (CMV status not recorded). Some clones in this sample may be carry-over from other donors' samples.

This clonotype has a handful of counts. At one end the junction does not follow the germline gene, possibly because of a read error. The CDR3 nucleotides are TGTGCCATCAGGGAGTCCAACAGGGGTATCAGGACTGAAGCTTTCTTT. Translation gives CAIRESNRGIRTEAFF. The rearrangement links TRBV10-3 to TRBJ1-1, with TRBD1 matching over 7 bases. From germline, CDR1 is ENHRY and CDR2 SYGVKD. This CDR3 has 16 amino acids.

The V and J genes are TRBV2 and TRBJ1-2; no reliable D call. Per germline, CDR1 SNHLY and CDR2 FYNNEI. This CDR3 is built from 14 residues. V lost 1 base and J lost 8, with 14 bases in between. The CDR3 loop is CASSEGGSPAGYTF. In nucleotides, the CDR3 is TGTGCCAGCAGTGAAGGAGGAAGTCCAGCAGGCTACACCTTC.

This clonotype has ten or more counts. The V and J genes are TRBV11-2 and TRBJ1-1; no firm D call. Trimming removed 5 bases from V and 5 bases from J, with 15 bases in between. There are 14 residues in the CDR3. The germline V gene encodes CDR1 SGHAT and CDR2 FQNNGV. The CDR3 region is CASSPQMGYTEAFF. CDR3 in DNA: TGTGCCAGCAGCCCCCAGATGGGATATACTGAAGCTTTCTTT.

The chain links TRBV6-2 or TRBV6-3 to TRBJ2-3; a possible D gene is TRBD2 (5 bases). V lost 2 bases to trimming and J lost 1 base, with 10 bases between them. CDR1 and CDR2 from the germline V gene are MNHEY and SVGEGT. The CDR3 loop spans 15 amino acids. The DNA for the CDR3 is TGTGCCAGCAGTTACGTGGCCGGGGGCACAGATACGCAGTATTTT. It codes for CASSYVAGGTDTQYF.

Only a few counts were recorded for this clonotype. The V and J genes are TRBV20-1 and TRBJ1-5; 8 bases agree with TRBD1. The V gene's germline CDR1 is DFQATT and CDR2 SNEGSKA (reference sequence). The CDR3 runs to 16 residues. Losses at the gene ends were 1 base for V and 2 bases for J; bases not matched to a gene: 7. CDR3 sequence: CSARAQDRGGNQPQHF. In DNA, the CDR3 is TGCAGTGCTAGAGCCCAAGACAGGGGCGGCAATCAGCCCCAGCATTTT.

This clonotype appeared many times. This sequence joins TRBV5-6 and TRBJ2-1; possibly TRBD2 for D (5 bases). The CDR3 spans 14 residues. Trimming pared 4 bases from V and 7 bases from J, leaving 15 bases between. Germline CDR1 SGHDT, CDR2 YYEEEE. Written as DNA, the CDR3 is TGTGCCAGCAGCGGGAGCTTGACTGAGAATGAGCAGTTCTTC. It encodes CASSGSLTENEQFF.

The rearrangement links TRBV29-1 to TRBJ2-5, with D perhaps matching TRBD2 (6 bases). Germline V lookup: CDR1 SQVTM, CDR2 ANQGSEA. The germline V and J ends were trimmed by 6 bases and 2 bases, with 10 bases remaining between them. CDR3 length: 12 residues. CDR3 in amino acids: CSVGGIQETQYF. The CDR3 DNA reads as TGCAGCGTGGGGGGTATTCAAGAGACCCAGTACTTC. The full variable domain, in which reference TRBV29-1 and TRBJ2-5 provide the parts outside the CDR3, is SAVISQKPSRDICQRGTSLTIQCQVDSQVTMMFWYRQQPGQSLTLIATANQGSEATYESGFVIDKFPISRPNLTFSTLTVSNMSPEDSSIYLCSVGGIQETQYFGPGTRLLVL.

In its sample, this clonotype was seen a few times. The CDR3 region has the DNA TGTGCCAGCAGTCCTCTGGGAGCCCTAGCCAAAAACATTCAGTACTTC. Protein sequence: CASSPLGALAKNIQYF. The chain links TRBV12-3 or TRBV12-4 to TRBJ2-4, with D possibly TRBD2 on 5 matching bases. There are 16 residues in the CDR3. The V gene lost 5 bases and the J gene lost 0 bases, with 14 bases spanning the gap.

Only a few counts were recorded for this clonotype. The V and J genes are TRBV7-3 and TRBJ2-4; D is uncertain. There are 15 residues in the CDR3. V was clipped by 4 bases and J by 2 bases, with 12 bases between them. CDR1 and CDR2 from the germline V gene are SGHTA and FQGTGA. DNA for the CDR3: TGTGCCAGCAGCTCCCAGGACGGTTCCAAAAACATTCAGTACTTC. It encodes CASSSQDGSKNIQYF.

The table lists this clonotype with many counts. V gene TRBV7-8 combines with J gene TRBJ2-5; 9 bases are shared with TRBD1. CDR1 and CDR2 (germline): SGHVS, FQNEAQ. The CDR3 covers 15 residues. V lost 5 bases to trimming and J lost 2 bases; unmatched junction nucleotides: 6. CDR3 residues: CASSTRQGGQETQYF. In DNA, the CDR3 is TGTGCCAGCAGCACCCGACAGGGGGGACAAGAGACCCAGTACTTC.

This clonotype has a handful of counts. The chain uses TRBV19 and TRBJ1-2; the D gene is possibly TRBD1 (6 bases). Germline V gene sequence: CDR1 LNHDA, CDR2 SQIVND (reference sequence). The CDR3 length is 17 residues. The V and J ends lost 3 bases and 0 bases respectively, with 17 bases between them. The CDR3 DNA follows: TGTGCCAGTAGTATTTGGACGGACAGTTCAGCTAACTATGGCTACACCTTC. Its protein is CASSIWTDSSANYGYTF. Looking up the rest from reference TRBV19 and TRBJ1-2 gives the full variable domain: DGGITQSPKYLFRKEGQNVTLSCEQNLNHDAMYWYRQDPGQGLRLIYYSQIVNDFQKGDIAEGYSVSREKKESFPLTVTSAQKNPTAFYLCASSIWTDSSANYGYTFGSGTRLTVV.

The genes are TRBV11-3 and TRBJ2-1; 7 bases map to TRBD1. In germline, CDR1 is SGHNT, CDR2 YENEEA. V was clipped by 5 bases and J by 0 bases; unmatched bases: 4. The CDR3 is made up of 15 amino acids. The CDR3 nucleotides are TGTGCCAGCAGCACAGACAGGGACTCCTACAATGAGCAGTTCTTC. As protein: CASSTDRDSYNEQFF.

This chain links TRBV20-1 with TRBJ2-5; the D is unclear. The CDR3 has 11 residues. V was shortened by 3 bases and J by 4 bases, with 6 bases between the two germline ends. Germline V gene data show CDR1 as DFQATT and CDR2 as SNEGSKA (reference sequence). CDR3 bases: TGCAGTGCTAGTTGGTCAGAGACCCAGTACTTC. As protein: CSASWSETQYF.

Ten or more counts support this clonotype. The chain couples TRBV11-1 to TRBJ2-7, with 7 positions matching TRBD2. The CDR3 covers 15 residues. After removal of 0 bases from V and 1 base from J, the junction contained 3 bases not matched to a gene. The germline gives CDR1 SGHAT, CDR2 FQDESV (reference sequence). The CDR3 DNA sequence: TGTGCCAGCAGCTTAGCCTCTAGCGGATCCTACGAGCAGTACTTC. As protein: CASSLASSGSYEQYF.

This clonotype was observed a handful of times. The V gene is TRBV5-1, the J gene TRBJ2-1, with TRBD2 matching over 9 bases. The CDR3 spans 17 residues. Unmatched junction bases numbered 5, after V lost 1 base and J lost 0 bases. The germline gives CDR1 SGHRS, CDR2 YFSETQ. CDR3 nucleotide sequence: TGCGCCAGCAGCTTGCAACCTAGCGGGGTCTCCTACAATGAGCAGTTCTTC. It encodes CASSLQPSGVSYNEQFF.

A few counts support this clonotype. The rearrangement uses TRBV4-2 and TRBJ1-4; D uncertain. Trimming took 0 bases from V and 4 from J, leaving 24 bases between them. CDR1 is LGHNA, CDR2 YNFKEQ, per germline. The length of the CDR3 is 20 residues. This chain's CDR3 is CASSQEYLMTWDSINEKLFF. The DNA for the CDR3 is TGTGCCAGCAGCCAAGAGTATTTAATGACGTGGGATTCGATTAATGAAAAACTGTTTTTT.

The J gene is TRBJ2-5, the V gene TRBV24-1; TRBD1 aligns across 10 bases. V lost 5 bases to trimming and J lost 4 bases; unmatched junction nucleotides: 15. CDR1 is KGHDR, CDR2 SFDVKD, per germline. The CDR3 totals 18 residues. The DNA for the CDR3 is TGTGCCACCAGTGCTCCGACAGGGGGCAGTGAGGTACGAGAGACCCAGTACTTC. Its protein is CATSAPTGGSEVRETQYF.

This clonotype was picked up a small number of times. The CDR3 here is CASRAVSNQPQHF. The CDR3 nucleotides are TGTGCCAGCAGGGCGGTCTCCAATCAGCCCCAGCATTTT. The rearrangement joins TRBV6-5 to TRBJ1-5; D not resolved. V lost 6 bases to trimming and J lost 3 bases, with 9 bases between them. CDR3 size: 13 residues. Germline V gene sequence: CDR1 MNHEY, CDR2 SVGAGI.

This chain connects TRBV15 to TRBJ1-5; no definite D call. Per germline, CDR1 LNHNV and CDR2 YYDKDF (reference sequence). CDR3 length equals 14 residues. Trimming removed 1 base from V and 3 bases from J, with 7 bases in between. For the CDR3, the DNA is TGTGCCACCAGCAGAGCCCCCCTCAATCAGCCCCAGCATTTT. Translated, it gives CATSRAPLNQPQHF.

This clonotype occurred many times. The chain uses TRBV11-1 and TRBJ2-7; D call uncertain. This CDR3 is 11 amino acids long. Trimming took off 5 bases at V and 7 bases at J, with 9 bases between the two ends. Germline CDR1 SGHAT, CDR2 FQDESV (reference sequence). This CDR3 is CASSIRREQYF. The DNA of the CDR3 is TGTGCCAGCAGCATACGCCGGGAGCAGTACTTC.